This TCR beta chain was retrieved from a study of neurological immune-mediated disorders. CDR3 length equals 14 residues. CDR1 MGHRA and CDR2 YSYEKL come from the germline V gene. V was shortened by 5 bases and J by 1 base, with 11 bases between the two germline ends. This clonotype was seen at least ten times. Its antigen is undetermined. The healthy controls volunteered at a blood bank in Maryland, USA. The sorted libraries involved the use of around 960,000 CD4+ or CD8+ T cells. 5'RACE generated cDNA with 10-nucleotide random UMIs. TCRdb passed the 5' RACE reads through MiXCR, listing each CDR3 protein once. The sample carries 15,000 to 20,000 distinct CDR3 sequences, around 10% recorded once. Study conclusions and caveats: TCR-beta repertoires seemed private in all groups, with no expanded CDR3 amino acid sequences shared.

The sample taken for sequencing was CD8+ T cells from blood. The gene calls are TRBV4-1 and TRBJ1-1, with D unresolved. The receptor was derived from a woman aged 45-65 years in good health. The CDR3 nucleotides read TGCGCCAGCAGCGTACTACAAACGAACACTGAAGCTTTCTTT. Translated: CASSVLQTNTEAFF.